This T cell receptor (beta chain) was profiled in a study of graft-versus-host responses after intestinal transplantation. Study-level background: Recipients had multivisceral, liver-intestinal, or isolated intestinal transplants. Overall study findings and caveats: Allograft graft-versus-host to host-versus-graft clonal ratios ran high in patients with graft-donor T cell macrochimerism. Peak GvH clone levels in circulation were associated with early post-transplant HvG declines.

Here immunoSEQ multiplex PCR was the method, and the copy in TCRdb shows in-frame clones only, minus some. This table has approximately 100,000 clones, 86% appearing once. Trimming stripped 1 base from V and 5 bases from J, with 16 bases between. The length of the CDR3 is 15 residues. CDR1 and CDR2 (germline): SGHDT, YYEEEE. Notes on this clone: The target antigen is unknown.

The TCR originated in a human patient who received an intestinal transplant, so some T cells may come from the graft donor. The V gene is TRBV5-6, the J gene TRBJ2-7; D gene unclear. The sequenced sample was PBMCs, obtained 255 days after intestinal transplant. The DNA for the CDR3 is TGTGCCAGCAGCTTGAACGGCCCTCAGTCCCACGAGCAGTACTTC. Protein: CASSLNGPQSHEQYF. Filled out from reference TRBV5-6 and TRBJ2-7, the complete variable domain reads DAGVTQSPTHLIKTRGQQVTLRCSPKSGHDTVSWYQQALGQGPQFIFQYYEEEERQRGNFPDRFSGHQFPNYSSELNVNALLLGDSALYLCASSLNGPQSHEQYFGPGTRLTVT.